This note documents a single T cell receptor (beta chain) sequence. Its antigen remains unidentified. This entry comes from a study of T cell responses to AZD1222 COVID-19 vaccine. This table comes from immunoSEQ multiplex PCR, and its TCRdb copy is limited to in-frame clones, with some not included. The sample lists over 150,000 clones, about 91% occurring once. The CDR3 is 16 residues long. V lost 2 bases to trimming and J lost 0 bases, with 9 bases between them. CDR1 and CDR2 from the germline V gene are SGHRS and YFSETQ. Study observations and caveats: Spike-spanning, vaccine-associated CD4 TCRs were dominant at 160-218 and 743-854.

The sequence came from an adult in good health. The chain combines TRBV5-1 with TRBJ2-6, with D possibly TRBD2 on 5 matching bases. Sequencing used peripheral blood, obtained on day 0 of MenACWY control vaccination. CDR3 loop: CASSFAGGSGANVLTF. The CDR3 nucleotides are TGCGCCAGCAGCTTCGCAGGAGGCTCTGGGGCCAACGTCCTGACTTTC.